The T cell receptor beta chain under discussion was sequenced for a study of siplizumab effects on memory and regulatory T cells. Measured with immunoSEQ multiplex PCR; TCRdb has only the in-frame clones, and not every one. The profile shows about 40,000 clones, 89% of them singletons. Findings and limits, study-wide: Roughly 80-95% of proliferating CD4+ or CD8+ clones defied assignment to a naive or memory phenotype. Memory cells seemed less diverse than naive T cells, which seemed major alloresponse contributors.

The CDR3 runs 18 residues. Germline CDR1 is MGHRA and CDR2 is YSYEKL. Unmatched junction bases numbered 6, after V lost 1 base and J lost 1 base. A remark on this clone: Its antigen is undetermined.

This clonotype was sampled from a human donor in good health. This sequence joins TRBV4-1 and TRBJ2-6; 8 positions agree with TRBD1. Sample: naive CD4+ T cells sorted from blood. The chain's CDR3 is CASSQVPGQGSGANVLTF. In DNA form, the CDR3 reads TGCGCCAGCAGCCAAGTACCAGGACAGGGTTCTGGGGCCAACGTCCTGACTTTC.